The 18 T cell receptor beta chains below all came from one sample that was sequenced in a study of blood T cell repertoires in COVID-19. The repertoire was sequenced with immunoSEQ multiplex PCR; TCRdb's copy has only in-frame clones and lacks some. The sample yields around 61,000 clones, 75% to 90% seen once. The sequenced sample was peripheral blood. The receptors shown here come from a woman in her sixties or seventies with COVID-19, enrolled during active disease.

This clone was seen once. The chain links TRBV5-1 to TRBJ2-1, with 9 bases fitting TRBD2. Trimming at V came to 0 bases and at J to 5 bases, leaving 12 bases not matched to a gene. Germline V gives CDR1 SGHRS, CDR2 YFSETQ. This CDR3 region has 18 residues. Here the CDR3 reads CASSLDSGGPAGHNEQFF. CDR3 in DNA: TGCGCCAGCAGCTTGGATAGCGGGGGCCCAGCGGGGCACAATGAGCAGTTCTTC.

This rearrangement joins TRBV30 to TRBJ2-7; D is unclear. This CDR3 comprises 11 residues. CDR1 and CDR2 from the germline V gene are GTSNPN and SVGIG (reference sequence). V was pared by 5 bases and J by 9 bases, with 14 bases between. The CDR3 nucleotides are TGTGCCTGGGGGTTGAGAGCGCGGCAGTACTTC. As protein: CAWGLRARQYF.

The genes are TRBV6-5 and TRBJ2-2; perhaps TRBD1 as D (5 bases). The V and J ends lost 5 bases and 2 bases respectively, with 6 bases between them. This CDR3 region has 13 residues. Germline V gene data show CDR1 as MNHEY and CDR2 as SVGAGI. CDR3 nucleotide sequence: TGTGCCAGCAGTAGGGGCAACACCGGGGAGCTGTTTTTT. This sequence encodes CASSRGNTGELFF.

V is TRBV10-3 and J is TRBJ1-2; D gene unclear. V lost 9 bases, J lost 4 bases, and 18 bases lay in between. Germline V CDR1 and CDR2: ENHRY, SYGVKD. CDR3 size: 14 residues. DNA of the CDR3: TGTGCCATGAGAGCCGGGGAACCGACCTATGGCTACACCTTC. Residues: CAMRAGEPTYGYTF.

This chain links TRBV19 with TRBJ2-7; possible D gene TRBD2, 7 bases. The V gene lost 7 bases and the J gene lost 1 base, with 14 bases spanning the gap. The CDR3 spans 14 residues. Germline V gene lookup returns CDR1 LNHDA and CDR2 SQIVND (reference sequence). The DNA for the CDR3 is TGTGCCAGTACCCTGGGAGGGGGTTCCTACGAGCAGTACTTC. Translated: CASTLGGGSYEQYF.

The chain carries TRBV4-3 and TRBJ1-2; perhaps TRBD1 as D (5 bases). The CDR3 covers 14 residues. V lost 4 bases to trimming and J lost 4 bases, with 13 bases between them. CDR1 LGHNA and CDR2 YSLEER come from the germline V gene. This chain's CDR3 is CASSPGDGLYGYTF. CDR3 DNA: TGCGCCAGCAGCCCGGGGGACGGACTCTATGGCTACACCTTC.

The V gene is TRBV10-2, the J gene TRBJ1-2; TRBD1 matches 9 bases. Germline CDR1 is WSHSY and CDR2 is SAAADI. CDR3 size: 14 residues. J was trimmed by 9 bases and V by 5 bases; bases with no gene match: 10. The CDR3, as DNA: TGCGCCAGCAGTTCTCAACAGGGGGCCGAGAGCTACACCTTC. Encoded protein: CASSSQQGAESYTF.

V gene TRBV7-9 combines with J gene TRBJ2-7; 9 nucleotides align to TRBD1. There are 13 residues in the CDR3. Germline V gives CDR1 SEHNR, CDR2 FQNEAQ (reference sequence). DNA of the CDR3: TGTGCGAGCCGGGACAGGGCATCATACGAGCAGTACTTC. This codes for CASRDRASYEQYF.

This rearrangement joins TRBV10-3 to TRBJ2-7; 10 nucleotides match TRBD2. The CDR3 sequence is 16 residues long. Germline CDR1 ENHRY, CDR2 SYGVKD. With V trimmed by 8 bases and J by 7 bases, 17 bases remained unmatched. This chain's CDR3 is CAILPSPLAGAGEQYF. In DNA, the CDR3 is TGTGCCATCCTTCCCTCCCCGCTAGCGGGAGCGGGGGAGCAGTACTTC.

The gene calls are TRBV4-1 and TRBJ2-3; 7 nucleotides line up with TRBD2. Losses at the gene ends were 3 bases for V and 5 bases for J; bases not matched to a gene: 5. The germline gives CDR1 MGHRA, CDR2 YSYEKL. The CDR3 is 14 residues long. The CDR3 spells CASSQGREGDTQYF. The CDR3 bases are TGCGCCAGCAGCCAGGGCAGGGAGGGAGATACGCAGTATTTT.

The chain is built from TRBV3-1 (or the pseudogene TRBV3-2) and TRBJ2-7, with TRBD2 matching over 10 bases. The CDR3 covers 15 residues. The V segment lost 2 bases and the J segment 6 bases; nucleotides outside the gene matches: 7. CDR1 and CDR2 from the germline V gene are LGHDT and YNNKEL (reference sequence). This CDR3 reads CASSQQAGGSGEQYF. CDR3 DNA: TGTGCCAGCAGCCAACAAGCGGGAGGGAGCGGCGAGCAGTACTTC.

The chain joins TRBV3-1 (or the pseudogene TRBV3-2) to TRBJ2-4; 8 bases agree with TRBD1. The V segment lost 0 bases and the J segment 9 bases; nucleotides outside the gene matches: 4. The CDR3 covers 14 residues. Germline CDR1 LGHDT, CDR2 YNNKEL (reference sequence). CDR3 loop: CASSQDTGGRIQYF. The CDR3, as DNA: TGTGCCAGCAGCCAAGATACAGGGGGTCGCATTCAGTACTTC.

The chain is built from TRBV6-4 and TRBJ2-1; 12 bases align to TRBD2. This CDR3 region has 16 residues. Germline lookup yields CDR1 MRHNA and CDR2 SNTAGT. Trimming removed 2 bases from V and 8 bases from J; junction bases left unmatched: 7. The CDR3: CASSDVASGGADEQFF. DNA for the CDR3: TGTGCCAGCAGTGACGTGGCTAGCGGGGGGGCCGATGAGCAGTTCTTC.

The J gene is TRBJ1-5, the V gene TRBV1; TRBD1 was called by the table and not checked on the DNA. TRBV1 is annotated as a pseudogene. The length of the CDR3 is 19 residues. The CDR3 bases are TGCACCAGCAGCCACCAAGGGGCCAAGAGATGGGGTGGCAATCAGCCCCAGCATTTT. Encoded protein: CTSSHQGAKRWGGNQPQHF.

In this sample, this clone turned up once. The CDR3 loop is CASSFGLGNQPQHF. DNA of the CDR3: TGCGCCAGCAGCTTTGGACTCGGCAATCAGCCCCAGCATTTT. The V and J genes are TRBV5-1 and TRBJ1-5; D call uncertain. The germline V and J ends were trimmed by 2 bases and 2 bases, with 8 bases remaining between them. Germline V gene data show CDR1 as SGHRS and CDR2 as YFSETQ. The CDR3 is 14 amino acids.

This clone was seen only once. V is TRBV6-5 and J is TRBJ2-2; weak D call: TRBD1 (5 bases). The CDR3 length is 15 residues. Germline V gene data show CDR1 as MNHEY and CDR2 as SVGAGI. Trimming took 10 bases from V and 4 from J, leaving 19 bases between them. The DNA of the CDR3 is TGTGCCACCCTACCTTGGACAACCCGCACCGGGGAGCTGTTTTTT. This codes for CATLPWTTRTGELFF.

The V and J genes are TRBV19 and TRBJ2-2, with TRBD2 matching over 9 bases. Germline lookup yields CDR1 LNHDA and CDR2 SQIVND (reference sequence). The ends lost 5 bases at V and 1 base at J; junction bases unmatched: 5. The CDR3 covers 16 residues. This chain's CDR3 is CASSWTSDRNTGELFF. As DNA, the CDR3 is TGTGCCAGTAGTTGGACTAGCGACAGGAACACCGGGGAGCTGTTTTTT.

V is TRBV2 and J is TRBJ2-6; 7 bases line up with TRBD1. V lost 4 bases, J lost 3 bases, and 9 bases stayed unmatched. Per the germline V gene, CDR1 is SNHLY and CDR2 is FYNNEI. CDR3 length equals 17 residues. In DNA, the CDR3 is TGTGCCAGCAGTGGGGGAGCGACAGGGTATGGGGCCAACGTCCTGACTTTC. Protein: CASSGGATGYGANVLTF.